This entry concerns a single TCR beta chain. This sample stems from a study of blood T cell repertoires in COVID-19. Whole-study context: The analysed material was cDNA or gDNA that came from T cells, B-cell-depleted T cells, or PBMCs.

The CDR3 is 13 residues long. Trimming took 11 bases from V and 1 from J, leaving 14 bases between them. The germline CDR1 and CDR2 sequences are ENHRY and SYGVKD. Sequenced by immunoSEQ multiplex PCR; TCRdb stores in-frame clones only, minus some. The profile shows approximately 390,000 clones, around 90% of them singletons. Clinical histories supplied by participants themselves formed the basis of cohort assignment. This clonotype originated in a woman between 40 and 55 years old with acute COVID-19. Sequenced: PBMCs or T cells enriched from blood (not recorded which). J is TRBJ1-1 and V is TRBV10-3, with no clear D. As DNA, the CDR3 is TGTGCCCTCTGGCAACCCGCGAACACTGAAGCTTTCTTT. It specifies CALWQPANTEAFF.